Each of the 12 T cell receptor beta chains below was sequenced from the same sample in a study of blood T cell repertoires in COVID-19. Sequenced by immunoSEQ multiplex PCR; TCRdb stores in-frame clones only, minus some. The table has about 350,000 clones, 85% to 90% seen once. The sample comprised PBMCs or T cells enriched from blood (not recorded which). The receptors shown here come from a woman aged 25 to 39 who had been exposed to COVID-19.

This chain connects TRBV11-3 to TRBJ2-7; D is undetermined. Germline V gene lookup returns CDR1 SGHNT and CDR2 YENEEA. CDR3 length: 15 residues. V lost 4 bases and J 3 bases, leaving 16 bases between the germline ends. The CDR3 DNA follows: TGTGCCAGCAGCTCTAAAGACAATCAGCTCTACGAGCAGTACTTC. Protein sequence: CASSSKDNQLYEQYF.

The chain couples TRBV11-1 to TRBJ2-5; 7 nucleotides agree with TRBD1. CDR1 is SGHAT, CDR2 FQDESV, per germline (reference sequence). The CDR3 extends over 15 amino acids. V was pared by 2 bases and J by 1 base, with 4 bases of the junction left unmatched. CDR3 sequence reads: CASSLPWDSQETQYF. CDR3 nucleotides: TGTGCCAGCAGCTTACCTTGGGACAGCCAAGAGACCCAGTACTTC.

J is TRBJ1-1 and V is TRBV7-9, with D maybe TRBD1 (5 bases). Germline V gene data show CDR1 as SEHNR and CDR2 as FQNEAQ (reference sequence). The CDR3 has 14 amino acids. Trimming shortened V by 5 bases and J by 5 bases, and 15 bases separated the two germline ends. CDR3 sequence (DNA): TGTGCCAGCAGCCCCGCCGGGGCGGGGACTGAAGCTTTCTTT. Its protein product is CASSPAGAGTEAFF. The entire variable domain, with the rest obtained from reference TRBV7-9 and TRBJ1-1, is as follows: DTGVSQNPRHKITKRGQNVTFRCDPISEHNRLYWYRQTLGQGPEFLTYFQNEAQLEKSRLLSDRFSAERPKGSFSTLEIQRTEQGDSAMYLCASSPAGAGTEAFFGQGTRLTVV.

This sequence joins TRBV2 and TRBJ2-7, with 12 positions matching TRBD2. The CDR3 extends over 15 amino acids. The J segment lost 2 bases and the V segment lost 7 bases, leaving 6 bases of the junction unmatched. Germline V gene sequence: CDR1 SNHLY, CDR2 FYNNEI. The DNA for the CDR3 is TGTGCCAGCACCCCTAGCGGGAGGGGCGCCTACGAGCAGTACTTC. Encoded protein: CASTPSGRGAYEQYF.

The chain combines TRBV6-5 with TRBJ2-3, with 8 bases matching TRBD2. This CDR3 spans 16 amino acids. The J segment lost 7 bases and the V segment lost 0 bases, leaving 9 bases of the junction unmatched. Looked up from germline, CDR1 is MNHEY and CDR2 is SVGAGI. The CDR3: CASSYSSSGSTYTQYF. CDR3 nucleotides: TGTGCCAGCAGTTACTCATCCAGCGGGAGCACTTATACGCAGTATTTT.

This clone was observed a single time. The chain links TRBV7-9 to TRBJ2-1; perhaps TRBD2 as D (5 bases). The CDR3 loop spans 14 amino acids. Germline-derived CDR1 and CDR2 are SEHNR and FQNEAQ (reference sequence). Trimming removed 5 bases at V and 6 bases at J, with 14 bases between. This CDR3 reads CASSPQDLANEQFF. CDR3 bases: TGTGCCAGCAGCCCGCAGGACTTGGCCAATGAGCAGTTCTTC.

The V gene is TRBV28, the J gene TRBJ1-2; D gene unclear. Per germline, CDR1 MDHEN and CDR2 SYDVKM. V lost 2 bases to trimming and J lost 7 bases, with 11 bases between them. There are 13 residues in the CDR3. The CDR3 here is CASSLALWSGYTF. The CDR3 DNA follows: TGTGCCAGCAGTTTAGCCCTTTGGAGTGGCTACACCTTC.

The chain employs TRBV5-4 and TRBJ2-4, with D possibly matching TRBD1 (6 bases). Germline CDR1 is SGHNT and CDR2 is YYREEE (reference sequence). Trimming removed 0 bases at V and 4 bases at J, with 14 bases between. This CDR3 has 16 residues. The CDR3 region has the DNA TGTGCCAGCAGCTTGGATCAGGGGCCGAGGAAAAACATTCAGTACTTC. Residues: CASSLDQGPRKNIQYF.

The V call is TRBV18, the J call TRBJ2-2; TRBD1 agrees at 12 bases. Per germline, CDR1 KGHSH and CDR2 LQKENI. The CDR3 totals 17 residues. Germline trimming cut 2 bases from V and 5 bases from J; bases unmatched to any gene: 6. CDR3 bases: TGTGCCAGCTCACCAGGGGGACAGGGGGCGCGGACCGGGGAGCTGTTTTTT. Translated, it gives CASSPGGQGARTGELFF.

The gene calls are TRBV7-9 and TRBJ2-7; TRBD2 aligns across 10 bases. Germline CDR1 is SEHNR and CDR2 is FQNEAQ (reference sequence). Trimming took 5 bases from V and 2 from J; bases not matched to a gene: 6. The CDR3 totals 15 residues. The CDR3 region is CASSLTSGITYEQYF. CDR3 coding DNA: TGTGCCAGCAGCCTAACTAGCGGGATTACCTACGAGCAGTACTTC.

This clone was picked up a small number of times. The rearrangement uses TRBV9 and TRBJ1-2; TRBD1 aligns across 9 bases. Germline CDR1 and CDR2: SGDLS and YYNGEE. The CDR3 has 14 amino acids. V lost 2 bases and J lost 8; bases outside the gene matches: 7. CDR3 amino acids: CASSVTGTGSGYTF. The CDR3 DNA sequence: TGTGCCAGCAGCGTCACCGGGACAGGGAGCGGCTACACCTTC. Full variable domain (rest looked up from reference TRBV9 and TRBJ1-2): DSGVTQTPKHLITATGQRVTLRCSPRSGDLSVYWYQQSLDQGLQFLIQYYNGEERAKGNILERFSAQQFPDLHSELNLSSLELGDSALYFCASSVTGTGSGYTFGSGTRLTVV.

This clone is a singleton in its sample. The V and J genes are TRBV5-1 and TRBJ1-1, with D unresolved. V lost 0 bases, J lost 7 bases, and 13 bases lay in between. Germline CDR1 SGHRS, CDR2 YFSETQ. The CDR3 consists of 14 residues. The CDR3 nucleotides are TGCGCCAGCAGCTTGGGCGGTAAGGGAGATGAAGCTTTCTTT. Translating it yields CASSLGGKGDEAFF.